This T cell receptor (beta chain) was found in a study of blood T cell repertoires in COVID-19. In the authors' methods: Amplification of reference gene primers was used by the study to estimate nucleated cell counts. Sequencing used immunoSEQ multiplex PCR; TCRdb keeps in-frame clones, though not all of them. V and J calls and clone size are copied from that table; D and trimming were computed from the DNA. The table shows approximately 250,000 clones, with around nine tenths occurring only once. V was cut by 4 bases and J by 2 bases, with 12 bases left in between. The CDR3 covers 14 residues. Germline V gene lookup returns CDR1 LGHDT and CDR2 YNNKEL (reference sequence).

The specimen was peripheral blood. The gene calls are TRBV3-1 (or the pseudogene TRBV3-2) and TRBJ2-7, with D possibly being TRBD1 (6 bases). This clonotype originated in an older woman who had recovered from COVID-19. CDR3 amino acids: CASSLEWDTYEQYF. The CDR3 DNA reads TGTGCCAGCAGCCTTGAATGGGACACCTACGAGCAGTACTTC.